Below, 30 T cell receptor beta chains from the same sample are listed, as sequenced in a study of monozygotic twins with inflammatory bowel disease. TCRdb reprocessed the 5' RACE reads and keeps a single row for each CDR3 protein, giving no DNA. Recorded for this sample: roughly 200,000 distinct CDR3 sequences. Sequenced sample: blood. The receptors here all came from a human donor with ulcerative colitis or Crohn's disease, or a healthy co-twin of an affected twin (not recorded which).

CDR3 sequence: CASSFKAGGQPQHF. The V call is TRBV12-3 or TRBV12-4, the J call TRBJ1-5. This CDR3 spans 14 amino acids.

The chain has TRBV4-1 and TRBJ2-1; TCRdb proposes TRBD2, but this gene call is untestable without DNA. Germline V lookup: CDR1 MGHRA, CDR2 YSYEKL. This CDR3 is built from 16 residues. The CDR3 loop is CASSPGEGIGYNEQFF.

The chain is built from TRBV5-1 and TRBJ2-7; as DNA is missing, the TRBD1 call by TCRdb cannot be tested. The CDR3 contains 14 residues. Germline loops: CDR1 SGHRS, CDR2 YFSETQ. The CDR3: CASTSWDSNYEQYF.

The chain joins TRBV6-1 to TRBJ2-1. The CDR3 extends over 15 amino acids. The germline V gene encodes CDR1 MNHNS and CDR2 SASEGT. The CDR3 region is CASSEVSRLINEQFF.

This rearrangement joins TRBV12-3 or TRBV12-4 to TRBJ1-1; as DNA is missing, the TRBD1 call by TCRdb cannot be tested. The CDR3 is 15 residues long. This chain's CDR3 is CASSLADRGYTEAFF.

CDR3 in amino acids: CASRTDSGASGGPGTQYF. The chain links TRBV6-5 to TRBJ2-5; TCRdb picks TRBD2, but there is no DNA to check that call. This CDR3 region has 18 residues. CDR1 is MNHEY, CDR2 SVGAGI, per germline.

The chain has TRBV20-1 and TRBJ1-1; the TCRdb call, TRBD1, lacks DNA for checking. Germline V CDR1 and CDR2: DFQATT, SNEGSKA (reference sequence). The CDR3 spans 12 residues. The CDR3 reads CSARGGETEAFF.

This CDR3 is CSARDGGQTYEQYF. The chain carries TRBV20-1 and TRBJ2-7; without DNA, the TCRdb call of TRBD1 cannot be checked. The germline gives CDR1 DFQATT, CDR2 SNEGSKA (reference sequence). The CDR3 runs 14 residues.

This chain connects TRBV2 to TRBJ2-2. From germline, CDR1 is SNHLY and CDR2 FYNNEI. There are 16 residues in the CDR3. CDR3 sequence reads: CASSEPPGATTGELFF. The full variable domain, its missing parts supplied by reference TRBV2 and TRBJ2-2, is EPEVTQTPSHQVTQMGQEVILRCVPISNHLYFYWYRQILGQKVEFLVSFYNNEISEKSEIFDDQFSVERPDGSNFTLKIRSTKLEDSAMYFCASSEPPGATTGELFFGEGSRLTVL.

V gene TRBV5-1 combines with J gene TRBJ2-1; TCRdb lists TRBD2, though no DNA is available to test this call. The germline V gene encodes CDR1 SGHRS and CDR2 YFSETQ. The CDR3 covers 15 residues. The chain's CDR3 is CASSFLVTSVNEQFF.

V usage is TRBV20-1 and J usage is TRBJ2-3. Germline CDR1 reads DFQATT; CDR2 reads SNEGSKA (reference sequence). The CDR3 consists of 14 residues. CDR3 sequence: CSAIRMTSTDTQYF.

V and J are TRBV6-5 and TRBJ1-1; no DNA is available, so the TRBD1 call from TCRdb remains unchecked. The CDR3 runs to 16 residues. Germline values: CDR1 MNHEY, CDR2 SVGAGI. CDR3 protein: CASSSSGRGGVTEAFF.

V usage is TRBV6-1 and J usage is TRBJ1-5; TCRdb names TRBD1, which stays unverified in the absence of DNA. The CDR3 has 15 amino acids. Germline CDR1 and CDR2: MNHNS and SASEGT. This CDR3 is CASSVRQGADQPQHF.

This rearrangement joins TRBV7-2 to TRBJ2-3; no DNA is available, so the TRBD1 call from TCRdb remains unchecked. The CDR3 is 14 amino acids. Germline assignment: CDR1 SGHTA and CDR2 FQGNSA. This CDR3 is CASSQRGGSNTQYF. The full variable domain, in which reference TRBV7-2 and TRBJ2-3 provide the parts outside the CDR3, is GAGVSQSPSNKVTEKGKDVELRCDPISGHTALYWYRQSLGQGLEFLIYFQGNSAPDKSGLPSDRFSAERTGGSVSTLTIQRTQQEDSAVYLCASSQRGGSNTQYFGPGTRLTVL.

The rearrangement joins TRBV7-9 to TRBJ2-3; without DNA, the TCRdb call of TRBD1 cannot be checked. Germline values: CDR1 SEHNR, CDR2 FQNEAQ (reference sequence). CDR3 size: 13 residues. CDR3 sequence reads: CASTPTGPDTQYF.

The J gene is TRBJ1-1, the V gene TRBV29-1; the TRBD1 assignment by TCRdb is unverifiable without DNA. The CDR3 is made up of 14 amino acids. CDR1 SQVTM and CDR2 ANQGSEA come from the germline V gene. The CDR3 protein is CSVEPQGEGTEAFF.

The V and J genes are TRBV7-2 and TRBJ2-5; TCRdb outputs TRBD1, but without DNA this stays unchecked. The CDR3 is made up of 13 amino acids. Germline CDR1 is SGHTA and CDR2 is FQGNSA. CDR3 region: CASSLVERGTQYF.

The chain combines TRBV4-2 with TRBJ2-4; lacking DNA, the TRBD1 call made by TCRdb goes unchecked. In germline, CDR1 is LGHNA, CDR2 YNFKEQ. This CDR3 contains 16 residues. CDR3 sequence: CASSQQGGAGRNIQYF.

The CDR3 spells CASSLGTSGGGNEQFF. The chain carries TRBV11-3 and TRBJ2-1; TCRdb's assignment of TRBD2 cannot be checked, as there is no DNA. The CDR3 is 16 amino acids. Germline V gene data show CDR1 as SGHNT and CDR2 as YENEEA.

This rearrangement joins TRBV20-1 to TRBJ1-1; TCRdb reports TRBD1, a call that lacks DNA to check it against. Germline V gene lookup returns CDR1 DFQATT and CDR2 SNEGSKA (reference sequence). The CDR3 runs to 13 residues. The CDR3 sequence: CSARSGARTEAFF.

The V and J genes are TRBV20-1 and TRBJ2-5; TCRdb's D gene call, TRBD1, goes unchecked for lack of DNA. This CDR3 comprises 15 residues. CDR1 DFQATT and CDR2 SNEGSKA come from the germline V gene (reference sequence). The CDR3 spells CSATPGGVWQETQYF.

The V gene is TRBV2, the J gene TRBJ1-6. This CDR3 has 13 residues. In germline, CDR1 is SNHLY, CDR2 FYNNEI. This CDR3 is CASSVGANSPLHF.

This rearrangement joins TRBV5-6 to TRBJ1-2. Looked up from germline, CDR1 is SGHDT and CDR2 is YYEEEE. The CDR3 length is 12 residues. The CDR3 here is CASSFQGSGYTF. Complete variable domain (other parts from reference TRBV5-6 and TRBJ1-2): DAGVTQSPTHLIKTRGQQVTLRCSPKSGHDTVSWYQQALGQGPQFIFQYYEEEERQRGNFPDRFSGHQFPNYSSELNVNALLLGDSALYLCASSFQGSGYTFGSGTRLTVV.

This sequence joins TRBV20-1 and TRBJ2-3. CDR1 and CDR2 (germline): DFQATT, SNEGSKA (reference sequence). This CDR3 comprises 15 residues. CDR3: CSAGAQAFGTDTQYF.

This chain connects TRBV5-1 to TRBJ1-2; TCRdb reports TRBD1, a call that lacks DNA to check it against. CDR1 is SGHRS and CDR2 is YFSETQ in the germline V gene. The CDR3 totals 16 residues. The CDR3 region is CASSLERDRAVGGYTF.

The gene calls are TRBV3-1 and TRBJ1-2; as DNA is missing, the TRBD1 call by TCRdb cannot be tested. This CDR3 is built from 15 residues. CDR1 and CDR2 (germline): LGHDT, YNNKEL (reference sequence). This CDR3 reads CASSYDPPRSYGYTF.

V and J are TRBV7-6 and TRBJ2-1; checking the TCRdb D call of TRBD1 is not possible without DNA. Per the germline V gene, CDR1 is SGHVS and CDR2 is FNYEAQ. There are 14 residues in the CDR3. The CDR3 here is CASSLGGGFRPRFF.

The rearrangement joins TRBV7-6 to TRBJ2-7. In germline, CDR1 is SGHVS, CDR2 FNYEAQ. This CDR3 spans 15 amino acids. CDR3 residues: CASSLRLGPGYEQYF.

The chain has TRBV5-1 and TRBJ1-4; there is no DNA to check the TCRdb D call of TRBD1. CDR1 and CDR2 from the germline V gene are SGHRS and YFSETQ. CDR3 length equals 16 residues. CDR3 protein: CASSLGTGGASEKLFF.

The V call is TRBV19, the J call TRBJ1-5; TCRdb selects TRBD1, and the lack of DNA leaves this call unchecked. CDR3 length equals 14 residues. Germline lookup yields CDR1 LNHDA and CDR2 SQIVND (reference sequence). CDR3 protein: CATQGDRPNQPQHF.